The next 17 T cell receptor beta chains were all read from a single sample in a study of shared clonotypes between healthy human individuals. The data were produced by immunoSEQ multiplex PCR, yet TCRdb's version contains in-frame clones alone and is incomplete. Of just over 2,000,000 clones listed, 85% to 95% are singletons. Sequencing was carried out using naive CD4+ T cells sorted from blood. Subset in this sample: CD45RA+ positively selected. The receptors stem from a man aged 18 to 29 in good health.

The rearrangement links TRBV6-5 to TRBJ1-4; no clear D. The CDR3 runs to 14 residues. Per germline, CDR1 MNHEY and CDR2 SVGAGI. V lost 6 bases and J 8 bases, leaving 16 bases between the germline ends. CDR3 amino acids: CASSPDDFREKLFF. The DNA of the CDR3 is TGTGCCAGCAGCCCGGACGATTTTCGGGAAAAACTGTTTTTT.

The rearrangement uses TRBV13 and TRBJ2-1, with D possibly matching TRBD2 (5 bases). Germline V gene lookup returns CDR1 PRHDT and CDR2 FYEKMQ (reference sequence). The V and J ends lost 4 bases and 7 bases respectively, with 14 bases between them. This CDR3 is 14 amino acids long. DNA for the CDR3: TGTGCCAGCAGCTCAGCAACGGGGAATAATGAGCAGTTCTTC. Protein: CASSSATGNNEQFF.

As for this clone: The same CDR3 can be traced to other DNA sequences in this sample. The V gene is TRBV7-9, the J gene TRBJ1-2; D unclear. Germline V gene sequence: CDR1 SEHNR, CDR2 FQNEAQ (reference sequence). The CDR3 loop spans 12 amino acids. V was trimmed by 5 bases and J by 7 bases, leaving 11 bases between them. The CDR3 is CASSGDGAGYTF. CDR3 bases: TGTGCCAGCAGCGGAGACGGTGCTGGCTACACCTTC.

The chain employs TRBV10-3 and TRBJ2-3, with 8 nucleotides matching TRBD1. The CDR3 extends over 13 amino acids. Trimming at V came to 9 bases and at J to 0 bases, leaving 2 bases not matched to a gene. The germline V gene has CDR1 ENHRY and CDR2 SYGVKD. CDR3 amino acids: CAMGQVSTDTQYF. CDR3 nucleotide sequence: TGTGCCATGGGACAGGTGAGCACAGATACGCAGTATTTT.

The chain links TRBV6-5 to TRBJ2-3; D is unresolved. Trimming took off 7 bases at V and 6 bases at J, with 8 bases between the two ends. CDR1 is MNHEY and CDR2 is SVGAGI in the germline V gene. CDR3 length equals 11 residues. The CDR3 coding sequence is TGTGCCAGCAATGGCGGCGATACGCAGTATTTT. Translated, it gives CASNGGDTQYF.

The chain has TRBV25-1 and TRBJ2-1; D is possibly TRBD1 (6 bases). CDR3 length: 14 amino acids. CDR1 is MGHDK and CDR2 is SYGVNS in the germline V gene. The V and J ends lost 9 bases and 6 bases respectively, with 18 bases between them. The CDR3 loop is CARKGQGSCNEQFF. The CDR3 DNA sequence: TGTGCCAGAAAGGGTCAGGGGTCTTGCAATGAGCAGTTCTTC.

In regard to this clone: Other DNA sequences within the sample encode an identical CDR3. V gene TRBV19 combines with J gene TRBJ2-7, with D perhaps matching TRBD2 (5 bases). Germline V gene lookup returns CDR1 LNHDA and CDR2 SQIVND (reference sequence). V gave up 0 bases and J gave up 3 bases, with 6 bases separating them. This CDR3 is built from 13 residues. The CDR3 sequence is CASSIERGYEQYF. CDR3 bases: TGTGCCAGTAGTATAGAACGGGGCTACGAGCAGTACTTC.

The chain employs TRBV7-2 and TRBJ2-7; D is ambiguous. Trimming took off 6 bases at V and 7 bases at J, with 13 bases between the two ends. Germline-derived CDR1 and CDR2 are SGHTA and FQGNSA. This CDR3 is built from 12 residues. The CDR3: CASSRLLGEQYF. Here the CDR3 DNA reads TGTGCCAGCAGTCGCCTCCTGGGTGAGCAGTACTTC.

The J gene is TRBJ1-6, the V gene TRBV6-5, with a tentative D call TRBD1 (6 bases). Germline V gene data show CDR1 as MNHEY and CDR2 as SVGAGI. The CDR3 has 14 amino acids. Trimming pared 5 bases from V and 7 bases from J, leaving 12 bases between. CDR3 bases: TGTGCCAGCAGTCCCTTGACAGGCAATTCACCCCTCCACTTT. The encoded protein is CASSPLTGNSPLHF.

This chain links TRBV6-5 with TRBJ2-7, with 9 bases aligning to TRBD1. The junction had 6 bases not matched to a gene; V was cut back by 7 bases and J by 2 bases. Germline-derived CDR1 and CDR2 are MNHEY and SVGAGI. The CDR3 sequence is 14 residues long. CDR3 residues: CASTLGQGPYEQYF. As DNA, the CDR3 is TGTGCCAGCACACTAGGACAGGGGCCCTACGAGCAGTACTTC.

The V and J genes are TRBV9 and TRBJ2-1; 9 bases map to TRBD2. J gave up 8 bases and V 2 bases, and 5 bases lay outside the gene matches. The CDR3 sequence is 14 residues long. Germline CDR1 reads SGDLS; CDR2 reads YYNGEE. The CDR3 DNA is TGTGCCAGCAGCGTCCCCGGGACTAGCCATGAGCAGTTCTTC. Protein product: CASSVPGTSHEQFF.

This clone came up once. The chain joins TRBV6-1 to TRBJ2-4; D might be TRBD1 (6 bases). The germline V gene encodes CDR1 MNHNS and CDR2 SASEGT. The CDR3 sequence is 15 residues long. The V end lost 10 bases, the J end lost 0 bases, and 16 bases lay between the germline ends. In DNA form, the CDR3 reads TGTGCCACCGCCGGGGACACCCTAGCCAAAAACATTCAGTACTTC. It is translated as CATAGDTLAKNIQYF.

J is TRBJ1-5 and V is TRBV27, with D unclear. The CDR3 covers 13 residues. The V gene's germline CDR1 is MNHEY and CDR2 SMNVEV (reference sequence). V lost 5 bases, J lost 0 bases, and 5 bases lay in between. The DNA of the CDR3 is TGTGCCAGCAGTCGCAGTAGCAATCAGCCCCAGCATTTT. Residues: CASSRSSNQPQHF.

This clone was detected once. The chain is built from TRBV27 and TRBJ2-7; 7 nucleotides line up with TRBD2. V shed 4 bases and J 0 bases; nucleotides not matched to a gene: 6. The CDR3 is 15 amino acids. Germline-derived CDR1 and CDR2 are MNHEY and SMNVEV (reference sequence). The CDR3 DNA reads TGTGCCAGCAGTTCCTTCGGACTAGGCTCCTACGAGCAGTACTTC. Its protein is CASSSFGLGSYEQYF.

The chain has TRBV6-1 and TRBJ2-7; TRBD1 is a possible D gene (5 bases). Trimming shortened V by 5 bases and J by 5 bases, and 13 bases separated the two germline ends. The CDR3 extends over 13 amino acids. Germline assignment: CDR1 MNHNS and CDR2 SASEGT. The CDR3 DNA is TGTGCCAGCAGTATGCCAGGGATCCACGAGCAGTACTTC. It translates to CASSMPGIHEQYF.

Points on this clone: The sample has other DNA sequences that encode this CDR3 too. The chain is built from TRBV29-1 and TRBJ2-6; no clear D. With 3 bases removed from V and 1 base from J, the gap between germline ends came to 4 bases. The CDR3 consists of 13 residues. Per germline, CDR1 SQVTM and CDR2 ANQGSEA. The CDR3 coding sequence is TGCAGCGTTGACATATCTGGGGCCAACGTCCTGACTTTC. Residues: CSVDISGANVLTF.

The V and J genes are TRBV7-9 and TRBJ1-1; D gene ambiguous. The CDR3 consists of 13 residues. Per germline, CDR1 SEHNR and CDR2 FQNEAQ (reference sequence). V lost 5 bases to trimming and J lost 2 bases, with 9 bases between them. For the CDR3, the DNA is TGTGCCAGCAGCGCCGAGGGAAACACTGAAGCTTTCTTT. It specifies CASSAEGNTEAFF. The complete variable domain, with remaining parts taken from reference TRBV7-9 and TRBJ1-1, reads DTGVSQNPRHKITKRGQNVTFRCDPISEHNRLYWYRQTLGQGPEFLTYFQNEAQLEKSRLLSDRFSAERPKGSFSTLEIQRTEQGDSAMYLCASSAEGNTEAFFGQGTRLTVV.